The present T cell receptor beta chain was sequenced within a study of blood T cell repertoires in COVID-19. Across the study: The origin of the acute and convalescent COVID-19 samples was the United States, Italy and Spain. Nucleic acid was either cDNA or gDNA, and it came from T cells, B-cell-depleted T cells, or PBMCs.

In the authors' methods: Nucleated cell counts were estimated from reference gene primer amplification. Using immunoSEQ multiplex PCR, the repertoire was profiled, and TCRdb retains in-frame clones only, with some absent. V, J and clone size are taken as reported in that table, and D and trimming were inferred from the DNA itself. The table has 50,000 to 65,000 clones, about 83% seen once. The CDR3 is 15 amino acids. Trimming shortened V by 3 bases and J by 6 bases, and 15 bases separated the two germline ends. Germline V gene sequence: CDR1 MNHNS, CDR2 SASEGT. The specimen sequenced was peripheral blood. The receptor was derived from a human donor in a cohort sampled during active COVID-19. The chain combines TRBV6-1 with TRBJ2-1; D might be TRBD2 (6 bases). In DNA form, the CDR3 reads TGTGCCAGCAGTGATGTTCCGCGCGGGGTCAATGAGCAGTTCTTC. Its protein is CASSDVPRGVNEQFF.